This T cell receptor (beta chain) was captured by sequencing in a study of T cells in Graves' hyperthyroidism and ophthalmopathy. As for the study in general: Peripheral blood was secured at the point of initial diagnosis, before any treatment. Broader study findings: Blood held most thyroid clonotypes expanded above 0.001 frequency. A model built on 13 V-J features separated ophthalmopathy from stable hyperthyroidism. Ophthalmopathy was predicted by the model a median of approximately 6 months ahead of onset.

Regions amplified from RNA transcripts were the TCR beta CDR3 regions. During a first-round RT-PCR of the TCR CDR3, the HTBI primer set was used. A single record per CDR3 protein comes from TCRdb applying MiXCR to the multiplex PCR reads. The table has about 260,000 distinct CDR3 sequences, 15% to 20% seen once; the top ten hold more than 25%. With 6 bases removed from V and 3 bases from J, the gap between germline ends came to 12 bases. Germline V gene sequence: CDR1 GTSNPN, CDR2 SVGIG (reference sequence). The CDR3 is made up of 13 amino acids. This clonotype has ten or more counts. Its antigen is currently unknown.

This rearrangement joins TRBV30 to TRBJ1-5, with D tentatively TRBD1 (5 bases). This clonotype was obtained from a woman aged 18 to 35 with Graves' ophthalmopathy. Sequences were obtained from blood. The DNA of the CDR3 is TGTGCCTGCTCCGGGACGGTCAATCAGCCCCAGCATTTT. Protein product: CACSGTVNQPQHF.